This T cell receptor (beta chain) was sequenced during a study of CD8+ T cells in alopecia areata (dated by TCRdb to the late 2010s). Background on the whole study: Treated patients were enrolled in an open-label pilot trial of oral tofacitinib, 5 to 10 mg twice daily, for moderate-to-severe alopecia areata. RNA came from the PAXgene miRNA kit for fixed scalp, the miRNeasy kit for PBMCs, and the RNeasy kit for mouse skin. Patients stayed on tofacitinib for 6 to 18 months and then had 6 months of follow-up off drug so that delayed response and recurrence could be assessed. Scalp clonality was compared among normal scalp (n=4), patchy alopecia areata scalp (n=8), and alopecia totalis/universalis scalp (n=8). For the treated patients, the SALT score, which quantifies what percentage of scalp surface area is affected, served as the measure of disease severity. Patients on tofacitinib were biopsied at baseline and after 4 and 24 weeks of treatment, and several of the patients also had a later scalp biopsy. To study T cell clonal expansion in alopecia areata, the researchers applied high-throughput TCRbeta sequencing to both the C3H/HeJ mouse model and human patients. immunoSEQ multiplex PCR using 35 Vbeta forward primers and 13 Jbeta reverse primers was used to amplify TCRbeta CDR3 regions. On the human side, TCRbeta sequencing was run on scalp tissue and on sorted CD4+ and CD8+ peripheral blood T cells from healthy controls and from alopecia areata patients with either patchy or totalis/universalis disease.

What the research found in general, with its limitations: Shared TCR sequences between patients were less evident than in mice, which may be partly attributable to HLA diversity in the patient population. Because the treated cohort was small and included a single nonresponder, larger studies are needed to assess links between baseline CD8+ expansion and response. Unlike mouse skin, which is dominated by gammadelta T cells, normal human skin has resident alphabeta T cells that are also sequenced, and this complicates analysis of the scalp TCR repertoire. With tofacitinib, both scalp clonality and the number of expanded CD8+ clones among the top 100 scalp clones went down significantly. Compared with normal scalp, lesional scalp, particularly in alopecia totalis/universalis, had higher clonality and more expanded CD8+ clones, which suggests antigenic drive. Many expanded lesional clones were found to persist in scalp and blood during tofacitinib treatment, and relapse after treatment cessation may be partly explained by this persistence.

Library method: the immunoSEQ multiplex PCR assay. RNA was extracted from all samples and reverse transcribed into cDNA as template for TCR sequencing. First-strand cDNA was synthesized with SuperScript III using a 2:1 mix of oligo-dT and random hexamers. A synthetic immune receptor repertoire was used to assess amplification bias, and residual bias was removed computationally. As for the original processing: Raw reads were preprocessed to remove errors, and CDR3 was defined by IMGT conventions from the conserved cysteine to phenylalanine. Clonality was computed as 1 minus the Shannon entropy, with the entropy normalized by log2 of the number of productive unique TCRs. Whether each scalp clone was CD4 or CD8 was inferred by checking scalp TCRbeta sequences against the CD4 and CD8 repertoires from sorted blood. TCRdb took this table from immuneACCESS and kept in-frame rearrangements with V and J called. Such tables lack part of the clones; where checked against another copy, unresolved V genes explain under half of the gap, and the rest is unexplained. That table furnishes V, J and clone size, whereas the DNA furnished D and trimming. This sample has about 280,000 clones in its table, and about three fifths of those were observed once. The top ten constitute less than 2% of the sample.

As regards this clone: Its antigen is not yet known. Per-nucleotide qualities are absent, and no much larger clonotype sits a single base away.

What this sample's time point label stands for: around 24 weeks on oral tofacitinib. The treatment or condition label here, explained by the study, means: oral pan-JAK inhibitor, 5-10 mg twice daily. Lesional scalp punch biopsies and peripheral blood were obtained from alopecia areata patients. PBMCs were isolated by density centrifugation and stained for CD3, CD4 and CD8, after which CD4+ and CD8+ T cells were sorted on a FACSAria. The material sequenced was CD4+ T cells sorted from blood, taken at week 24, from a patient treated with tofacitinib. This sequence was found in a human donor with alopecia areata.

The sequenced DNA: TGTGCCAGCAGCTGGAGGACAGGGGAAGGAGAGACCCAGTACTTC. Its translation reads: CASSWRTGEGETQYF. This sequence uses TRBV7-6 and TRBJ2-5; 9 of the junction bases match TRBD1. Relative to germline, V is missing 4 bases and J is missing 4 bases, with 7 bases of the junction outside any gene match. CDR1 and CDR2, looked up from the germline V gene, are SGHVS and FNYEAQ. Its CDR3 holds 15 amino acids, cysteine through phenylalanine. Left in the record is the CDR3 DNA by itself, 45 bases read in frame from the first base.